This paragraph covers one TCR beta chain sequence. The antigen remains undetermined. PBMCs had their origin in fresh peripheral blood (roughly 9.3 ml). These data belong to a study of Graves' ophthalmopathy and Graves' hyperthyroidism. Points from the study as a whole: Prediction of ophthalmopathy progression reached about 70% sensitivity and about 72% specificity.

The V and J ends lost 6 bases and 6 bases respectively, with 12 bases between them. Germline V gives CDR1 SNHLY, CDR2 FYNNEI. The CDR3 is made up of 14 amino acids. RNA transcripts served as template for amplifying TCR beta CDR3 sequences. First-round RT-PCR with HTBI primers preceded a second-round multiplex PCR. TCRdb re-called the multiplex PCR reads with MiXCR, one entry per CDR3 protein. This sample carries some 250,000 distinct CDR3 sequences, around 45% of them seen once, and the ten largest clones take approximately 44%. V usage is TRBV2 and J usage is TRBJ2-6, with D tentatively TRBD2 (5 bases). The sequencing sample was made of peripheral blood. This sequence originates from an adult man with Graves' ophthalmopathy. The chain's CDR3 is CASSQAREANVLTF. The CDR3 nucleotides read TGTGCCAGCAGCCAAGCCCGGGAGGCCAACGTCCTGACTTTC.